The source of this T cell receptor (beta chain) is a study of molecular identifiers for immune sequencing clone quantification. This CDR3 comprises 14 residues. Trimming took off 2 bases at V and 2 bases at J, with 10 bases between the two ends. In germline, CDR1 is SGHVS, CDR2 FNYEAQ. TCRdb reprocessed the PCR reads via MiXCR and lists one record per CDR3 protein. The sample includes 85,000 to 95,000 distinct CDR3 sequences, around 20% seen only once; the top ten take 0.85%. Remarks on this clonotype: This CDR3 fails to terminate in the conserved phenylalanine or tryptophan, so it likely reflects a read error.

The chain has TRBV7-6 and TRBJ2-7; D perhaps matches TRBD1 (6 bases). Input material: naive CD8+ T cells from blood, with Jurkat cell RNA spiked in. Subset specified: FACS-sorted CD8+CD4-CCR7+CD45RA+ naive T cells. This clonotype originated in a human donor in good health. Some libraries in this study had Jurkat cell RNA spiked in. CDR3 sequence reads: CASSLWTEAYEQYL. CDR3 DNA sequence: TGTGCCAGCAGCTTATGGACAGAAGCCTACGAGCAGTACCTC.